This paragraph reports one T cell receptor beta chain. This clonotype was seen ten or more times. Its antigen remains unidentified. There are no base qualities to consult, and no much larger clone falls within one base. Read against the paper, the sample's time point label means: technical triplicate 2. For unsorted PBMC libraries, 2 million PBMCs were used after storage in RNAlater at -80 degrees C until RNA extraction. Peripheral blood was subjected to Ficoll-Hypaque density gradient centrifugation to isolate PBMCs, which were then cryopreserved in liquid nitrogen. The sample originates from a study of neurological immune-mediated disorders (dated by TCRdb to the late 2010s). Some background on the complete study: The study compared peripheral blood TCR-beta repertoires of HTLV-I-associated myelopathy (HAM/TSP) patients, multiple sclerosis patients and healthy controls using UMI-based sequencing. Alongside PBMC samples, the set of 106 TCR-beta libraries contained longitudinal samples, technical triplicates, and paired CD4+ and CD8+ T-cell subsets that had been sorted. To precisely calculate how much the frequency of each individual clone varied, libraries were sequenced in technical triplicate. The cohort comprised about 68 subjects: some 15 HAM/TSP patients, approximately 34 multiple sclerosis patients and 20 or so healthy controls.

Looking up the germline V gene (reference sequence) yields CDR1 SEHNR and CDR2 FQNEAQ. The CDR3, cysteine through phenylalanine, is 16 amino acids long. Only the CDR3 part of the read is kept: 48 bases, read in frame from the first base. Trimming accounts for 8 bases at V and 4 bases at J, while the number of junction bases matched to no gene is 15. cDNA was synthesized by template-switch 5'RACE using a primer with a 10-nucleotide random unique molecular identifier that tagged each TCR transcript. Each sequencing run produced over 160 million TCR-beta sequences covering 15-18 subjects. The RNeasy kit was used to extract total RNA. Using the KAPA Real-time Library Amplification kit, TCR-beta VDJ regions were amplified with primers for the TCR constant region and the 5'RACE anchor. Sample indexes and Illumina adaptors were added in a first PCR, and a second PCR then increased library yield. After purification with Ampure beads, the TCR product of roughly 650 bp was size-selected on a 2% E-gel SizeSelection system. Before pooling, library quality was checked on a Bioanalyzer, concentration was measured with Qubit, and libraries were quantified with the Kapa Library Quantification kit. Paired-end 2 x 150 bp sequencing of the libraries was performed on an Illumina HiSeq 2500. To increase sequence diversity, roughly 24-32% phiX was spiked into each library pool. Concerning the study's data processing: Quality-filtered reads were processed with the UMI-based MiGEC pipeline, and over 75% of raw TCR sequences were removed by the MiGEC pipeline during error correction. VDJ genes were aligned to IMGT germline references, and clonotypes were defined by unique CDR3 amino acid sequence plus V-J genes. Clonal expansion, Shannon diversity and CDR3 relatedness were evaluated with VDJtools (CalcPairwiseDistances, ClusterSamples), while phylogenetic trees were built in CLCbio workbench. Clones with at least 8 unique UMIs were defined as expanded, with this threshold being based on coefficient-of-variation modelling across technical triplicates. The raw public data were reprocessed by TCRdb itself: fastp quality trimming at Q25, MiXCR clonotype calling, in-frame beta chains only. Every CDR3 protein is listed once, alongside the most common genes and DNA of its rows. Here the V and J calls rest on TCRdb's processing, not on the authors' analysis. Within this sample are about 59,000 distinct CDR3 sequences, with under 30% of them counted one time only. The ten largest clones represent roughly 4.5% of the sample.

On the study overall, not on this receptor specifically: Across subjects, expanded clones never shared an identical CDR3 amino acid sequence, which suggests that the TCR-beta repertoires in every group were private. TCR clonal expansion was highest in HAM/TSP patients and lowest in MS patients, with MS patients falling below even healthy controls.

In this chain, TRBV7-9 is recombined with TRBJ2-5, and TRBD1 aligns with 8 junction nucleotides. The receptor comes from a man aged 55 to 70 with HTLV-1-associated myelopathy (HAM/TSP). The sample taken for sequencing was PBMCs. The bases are TGTGCCAGCGGGGGAGGACAGGGTAGTGTTGGAGAGACCCAGTACTTC. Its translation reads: CASGGGQGSVGETQYF.